What follows are 21 T cell receptor beta chains derived from one specimen sequenced in a study of cytomegalovirus exposure and HLA in healthy donors. Amplification used 60 Vbeta primers and 13 Jbeta primers. TCRdb's table, derived via immunoSEQ multiplex PCR, lists solely in-frame clones and lacks some. The sample lists more than 100,000 clones, 60% to 80% seen once, with approximately 1% in the top ten. The specimen sequenced was PBMCs. The origin of the receptors is a male donor in good health and CMV-seronegative.

The rearrangement uses TRBV5-8 and TRBJ1-6; the D gene is possibly TRBD1 (6 bases). Between the trimmed V and J ends, which lost 2 bases and 12 bases, there was a span of 15 bases. The CDR3 runs 14 residues. Germline-derived CDR1 and CDR2 are SGHTS and YDEGEE. The CDR3 DNA reads as TGTGCCAGCAGCTTCAGGGGTTCTGATTTACCCCTCCACTTT. Its protein is CASSFRGSDLPLHF. Looking up the rest from reference TRBV5-8 and TRBJ1-6 gives the full variable domain: EAGVTQSPTHLIKTRGQQATLRCSPISGHTSVYWYQQALGLGLQFLLWYDEGEERNRGNFPPRFSGRQFPNYSSELNVNALELEDSALYLCASSFRGSDLPLHFGNGTRLTVT.

The chain uses TRBV18 and TRBJ1-1; D might be TRBD1 (5 bases). The germline V gene encodes CDR1 KGHSH and CDR2 LQKENI. The CDR3 contains 16 residues. Trimming removed 3 bases at V and 4 bases at J, with 18 bases between. The CDR3 coding sequence is TGTGCCAGCTCACCGGTGGGGGGGATGGTTGGCACTGAAGCTTTCTTT. Translating it yields CASSPVGGMVGTEAFF.

The CDR3 protein is CASSPGTGRQETQYF. The CDR3 DNA is TGTGCCAGCTCACCCGGGACAGGGAGGCAAGAGACCCAGTACTTC. The chain employs TRBV18 and TRBJ2-5; 9 nucleotides match TRBD1. V was pared by 3 bases and J by 2 bases, with 4 bases of the junction left unmatched. This CDR3 contains 15 residues. Germline assignment: CDR1 KGHSH and CDR2 LQKENI.

This clone came up a few times. This chain joins TRBV27 and TRBJ2-7; tentative D call: TRBD1 (5 bases). Germline lookup yields CDR1 MNHEY and CDR2 SMNVEV (reference sequence). The CDR3 length is 13 residues. The V end was cut by 2 bases, the J end by 1 base, with 6 bases between. CDR3 in DNA: TGTGCCAGCAGTTTACAGGGATCCTACGAGCAGTACTTC. Protein product: CASSLQGSYEQYF.

CDR3: CASSAPPGQGSYEQYF. The DNA of the CDR3 is TGTGCCAGCAGTGCGCCTCCGGGACAGGGCTCCTACGAGCAGTACTTC. The chain recombines TRBV6-1 with TRBJ2-7; 9 nucleotides agree with TRBD1. The CDR3 covers 16 residues. The V and J ends lost 4 bases and 0 bases, in that order; junction bases with no gene match: 7. CDR1 MNHNS and CDR2 SASEGT come from the germline V gene.

The chain carries TRBV11-3 and TRBJ1-2, with no clear D. This CDR3 contains 14 residues. Germline CDR1 reads SGHNT; CDR2 reads YENEEA. Between the trimmed V and J ends, which lost 2 bases and 8 bases, there was a span of 15 bases. CDR3 nucleotides: TGTGCCAGCAGCTTACGAGACTCGGCAAGGGGCTACACCTTC. Protein: CASSLRDSARGYTF.

The table lists this clone with a few counts. The V and J genes are TRBV19 and TRBJ1-1; no firm D call. Trimming removed 3 bases at V and 4 bases at J, with 9 bases between. The CDR3 totals 13 residues. Per germline, CDR1 LNHDA and CDR2 SQIVND (reference sequence). This CDR3 reads CASSMIRGTEAFF. In DNA form, the CDR3 reads TGTGCCAGTAGTATGATCCGCGGCACTGAAGCTTTCTTT.

J is TRBJ2-2 and V is TRBV19, with D possibly TRBD1 on 5 matching bases. With 6 bases removed from V and 6 bases from J, the gap between germline ends came to 11 bases. The CDR3 contains 13 residues. Germline loops: CDR1 LNHDA, CDR2 SQIVND (reference sequence). The CDR3 spells CASRLQGPGELFF. The CDR3 nucleotides are TGTGCCAGTAGATTGCAGGGCCCCGGGGAGCTGTTTTTT.

The chain has TRBV7-2 and TRBJ1-2, with TRBD1 identical over 7 bases. The V segment lost 8 bases and the J segment 6 bases; nucleotides outside the gene matches: 12. Germline-derived CDR1 and CDR2 are SGHTA and FQGNSA. The CDR3 extends over 14 amino acids. CDR3 in amino acids: CASFTGTVIHGYTF. The CDR3 DNA is TGTGCCAGCTTTACGGGGACAGTTATTCATGGCTACACCTTC.

This rearrangement joins TRBV30 to TRBJ2-2, with TRBD1 matching 10 bases. With V trimmed by 8 bases and J by 5 bases, 5 bases remained unmatched. This CDR3 has 13 amino acids. Germline loops: CDR1 GTSNPN, CDR2 SVGIG (reference sequence). DNA for the CDR3: TGTGCCCGCGGGACAGGGGCTACCGGGGAGCTGTTTTTT. Encoded protein: CARGTGATGELFF.

The chain combines TRBV5-1 with TRBJ2-5; a possible D gene is TRBD1 (6 bases). The CDR3 sequence is 13 residues long. Germline CDR1 reads SGHRS; CDR2 reads YFSETQ. The germline V and J ends were trimmed by 4 bases and 2 bases, with 9 bases remaining between them. The CDR3: CASSRQEQETQYF. The CDR3 DNA sequence: TGCGCCAGCAGCCGACAGGAGCAAGAGACCCAGTACTTC.

CDR3 loop: CASSSGTAYEKLFF. The CDR3 region has the DNA TGTGCCAGCAGCTCCGGGACAGCCTATGAAAAACTGTTTTTT. V and J are TRBV5-4 and TRBJ1-4; the match to TRBD1 covers 7 bases. V shed 3 bases, J shed 6 bases, and the junction held 5 bases outside the gene matches. This CDR3 comprises 14 residues. Looked up from germline, CDR1 is SGHNT and CDR2 is YYREEE (reference sequence).

The V call is TRBV30, the J call TRBJ1-5; D possibly corresponds to TRBD1 (6 bases). This CDR3 has 17 residues. Germline assignment: CDR1 GTSNPN and CDR2 SVGIG (reference sequence). The V end lost 2 bases, the J end lost 1 base, and 18 bases lay between the germline ends. Here the CDR3 reads CAWSPGTPDLSNQPQHF. Written as DNA, the CDR3 is TGTGCCTGGAGTCCCGGGACACCAGACCTAAGCAATCAGCCCCAGCATTTT.

The gene calls are TRBV5-1 and TRBJ2-2; 12 bases fit TRBD2. The CDR3 runs 17 residues. Germline trimming cut 0 bases from V and 4 bases from J; bases unmatched to any gene: 4. Germline loops: CDR1 SGHRS, CDR2 YFSETQ. The CDR3 region is CASSLATSGGTTGELFF. In DNA, the CDR3 is TGCGCCAGCAGCTTGGCAACTAGCGGGGGGACCACCGGGGAGCTGTTTTTT.

This clone was found a few times. V is TRBV5-5 and J is TRBJ2-7, with D possibly matching TRBD2 (5 bases). CDR3 length equals 14 residues. Trimming removed 4 bases from V and 0 bases from J, with 11 bases in between. Germline V gene sequence: CDR1 SGHKS, CDR2 YYEKEE (reference sequence). The CDR3: CASSVSGSSYEQYF. In DNA, the CDR3 is TGTGCCAGCAGCGTGAGTGGGAGCTCCTACGAGCAGTACTTC.

The chain has TRBV30 and TRBJ1-2; TRBD1 matches at 7 bases. Per germline, CDR1 GTSNPN and CDR2 SVGIG (reference sequence). The CDR3 is 12 residues long. V shed 5 bases, J shed 3 bases, and the junction held 3 bases outside the gene matches. In DNA form, the CDR3 reads TGTGCCTGGTACAGGGGTGACTATGGCTACACCTTC. Translated, it gives CAWYRGDYGYTF.

This clone was seen just once. The gene calls are TRBV19 and TRBJ2-4; TRBD2 agrees at 8 bases. CDR3 length: 14 residues. J lost 6 bases, V lost 4 bases, and 5 bases had no gene match. Germline loops: CDR1 LNHDA, CDR2 SQIVND (reference sequence). CDR3 residues: CASSKGLDRNIQYF. The CDR3 DNA is TGTGCCAGTAGTAAGGGACTAGACAGAAACATTCAGTACTTC.

This clone was counted a single time. The V gene is TRBV11-3, the J gene TRBJ2-1; TRBD2 agrees at 7 bases. V was clipped by 2 bases and J by 4 bases; unmatched bases: 2. CDR3 size: 14 residues. CDR1 is SGHNT, CDR2 YENEEA, per germline. The CDR3 reads CASSLPGGYNEQFF. CDR3 DNA sequence: TGTGCCAGCAGCTTACCGGGAGGTTACAATGAGCAGTTCTTC.

The J gene is TRBJ2-3, the V gene TRBV11-2; TRBD2 matches 7 bases. Germline V CDR1 and CDR2: SGHAT, FQNNGV. The CDR3 totals 12 residues. The J segment lost 3 bases and the V segment lost 8 bases, leaving 2 bases of the junction unmatched. CDR3 region: CASWGGTDTQYF. In nucleotides, the CDR3 is TGTGCCAGCTGGGGGGGTACAGATACGCAGTATTTT.

This clone was seen a few times. J is TRBJ1-3 and V is TRBV30; D is ambiguous. CDR1 GTSNPN and CDR2 SVGIG come from the germline V gene (reference sequence). The CDR3 spans 12 residues. The germline V and J ends were trimmed by 3 bases and 3 bases, with 6 bases remaining between them. The chain's CDR3 is CAWRRVGNTIYF. CDR3 DNA: TGTGCCTGGAGGCGGGTTGGAAACACCATATATTTT.

The rearrangement joins TRBV19 to TRBJ1-2; TRBD1 agrees at 9 bases. The V and J ends lost 7 bases and 6 bases, in that order; junction bases with no gene match: 6. CDR1 and CDR2 (germline): LNHDA, SQIVND (reference sequence). The CDR3 is 13 amino acids. In nucleotides, the CDR3 is TGTGCCAGTACACTGGACAGGGGCAATGGCTACACCTTC. It translates to CASTLDRGNGYTF.